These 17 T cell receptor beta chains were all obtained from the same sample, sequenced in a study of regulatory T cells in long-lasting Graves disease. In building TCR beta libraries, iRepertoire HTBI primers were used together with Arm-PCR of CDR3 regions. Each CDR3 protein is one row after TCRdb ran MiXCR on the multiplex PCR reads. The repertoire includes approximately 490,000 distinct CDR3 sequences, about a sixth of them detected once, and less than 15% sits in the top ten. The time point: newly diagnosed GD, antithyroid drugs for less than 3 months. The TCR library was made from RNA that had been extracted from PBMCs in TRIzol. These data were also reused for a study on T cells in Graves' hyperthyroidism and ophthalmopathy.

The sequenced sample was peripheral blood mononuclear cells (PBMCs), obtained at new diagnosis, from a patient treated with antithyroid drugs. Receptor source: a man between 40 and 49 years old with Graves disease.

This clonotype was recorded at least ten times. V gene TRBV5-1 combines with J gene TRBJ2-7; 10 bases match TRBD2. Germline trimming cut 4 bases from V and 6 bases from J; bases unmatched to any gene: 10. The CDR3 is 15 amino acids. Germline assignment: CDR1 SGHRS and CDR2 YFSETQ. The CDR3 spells CASSPGASGRREQYF. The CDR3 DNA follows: TGCGCCAGCAGCCCGGGGGCTAGCGGGAGACGCGAGCAGTACTTC.

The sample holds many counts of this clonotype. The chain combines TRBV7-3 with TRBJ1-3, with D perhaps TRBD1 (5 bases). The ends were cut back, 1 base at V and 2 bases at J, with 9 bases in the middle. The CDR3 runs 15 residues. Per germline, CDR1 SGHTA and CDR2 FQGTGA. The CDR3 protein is CASSLSSRAGNTIYF. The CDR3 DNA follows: TGTGCCAGCAGCTTAAGCTCCAGGGCTGGAAACACCATATATTTT.

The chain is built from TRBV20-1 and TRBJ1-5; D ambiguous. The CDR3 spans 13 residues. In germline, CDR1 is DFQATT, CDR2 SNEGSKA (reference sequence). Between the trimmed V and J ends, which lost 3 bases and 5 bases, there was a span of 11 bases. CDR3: CSASISGYQPQHF. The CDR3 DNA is TGCAGTGCTAGCATTTCTGGGTATCAGCCCCAGCATTTT.

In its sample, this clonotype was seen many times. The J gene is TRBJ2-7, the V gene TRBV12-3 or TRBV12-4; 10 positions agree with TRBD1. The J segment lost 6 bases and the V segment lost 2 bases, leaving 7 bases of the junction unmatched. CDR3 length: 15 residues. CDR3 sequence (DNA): TGTGCCAGCAGTTTATTCCGGGACAGGGGCCGCGAGCAGTACTTC. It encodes CASSLFRDRGREQYF.

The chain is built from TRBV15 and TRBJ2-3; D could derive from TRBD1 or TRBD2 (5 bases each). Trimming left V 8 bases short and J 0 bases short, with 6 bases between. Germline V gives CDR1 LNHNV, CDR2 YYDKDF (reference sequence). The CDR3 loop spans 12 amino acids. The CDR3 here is CATGTSTDTQYF. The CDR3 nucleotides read TGTGCCACCGGGACGAGCACAGATACGCAGTATTTT.

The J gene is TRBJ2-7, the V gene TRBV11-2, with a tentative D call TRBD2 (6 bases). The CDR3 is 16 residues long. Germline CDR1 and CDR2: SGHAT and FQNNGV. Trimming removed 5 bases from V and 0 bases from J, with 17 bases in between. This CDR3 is CASSSVPGLSSYEQYF. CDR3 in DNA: TGTGCCAGCAGCAGTGTACCGGGACTGAGCTCCTACGAGCAGTACTTC.

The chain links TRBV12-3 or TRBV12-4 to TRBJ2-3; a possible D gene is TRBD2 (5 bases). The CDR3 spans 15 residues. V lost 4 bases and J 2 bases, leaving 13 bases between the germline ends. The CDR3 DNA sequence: TGTGCCAGCAGTTCGAGCGGATTCGACACAGATACGCAGTATTTT. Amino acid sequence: CASSSSGFDTDTQYF.

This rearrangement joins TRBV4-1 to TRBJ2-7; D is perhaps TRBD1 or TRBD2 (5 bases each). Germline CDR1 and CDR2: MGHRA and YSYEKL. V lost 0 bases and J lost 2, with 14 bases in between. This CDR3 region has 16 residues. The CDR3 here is CASSQDPGRRPYEQYF. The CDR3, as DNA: TGCGCCAGCAGCCAAGATCCGGGACGACGGCCCTACGAGCAGTACTTC.

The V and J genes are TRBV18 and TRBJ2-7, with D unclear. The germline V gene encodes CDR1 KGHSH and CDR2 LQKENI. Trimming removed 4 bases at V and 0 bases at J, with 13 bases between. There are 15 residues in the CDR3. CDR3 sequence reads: CASSQQWTVSYEQYF. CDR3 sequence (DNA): TGTGCCAGCTCACAACAATGGACCGTCTCCTACGAGCAGTACTTC.

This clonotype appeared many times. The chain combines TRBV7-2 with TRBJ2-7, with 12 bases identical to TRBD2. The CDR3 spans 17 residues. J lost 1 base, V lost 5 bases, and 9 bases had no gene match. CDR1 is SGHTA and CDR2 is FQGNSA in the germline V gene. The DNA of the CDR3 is TGTGCCAGCAGCCCTGGGCCGACTAGCGGGAGTTCCTACGAGCAGTACTTC. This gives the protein CASSPGPTSGSSYEQYF.

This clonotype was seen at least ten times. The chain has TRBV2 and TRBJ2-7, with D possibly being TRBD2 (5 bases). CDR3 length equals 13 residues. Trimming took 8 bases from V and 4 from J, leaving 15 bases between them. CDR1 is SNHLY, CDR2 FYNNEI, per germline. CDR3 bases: TGTGCCAGCGGCGGACTGGGGAAGTACGAGCAGTACTTC. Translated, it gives CASGGLGKYEQYF.

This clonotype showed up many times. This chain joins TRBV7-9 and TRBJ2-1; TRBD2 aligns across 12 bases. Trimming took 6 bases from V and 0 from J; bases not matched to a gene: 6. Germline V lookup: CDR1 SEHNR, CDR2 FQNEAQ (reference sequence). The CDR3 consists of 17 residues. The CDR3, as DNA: TGTGCCAGCAGAGCCACTAGCGGGGGGACCTCCTACAATGAGCAGTTCTTC. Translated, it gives CASRATSGGTSYNEQFF.

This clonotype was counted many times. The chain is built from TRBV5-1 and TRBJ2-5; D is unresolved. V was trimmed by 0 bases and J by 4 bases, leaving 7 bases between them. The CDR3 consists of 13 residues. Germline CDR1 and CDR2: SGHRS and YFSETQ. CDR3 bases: TGCGCCAGCAGCTTGGATCTGGGAGAGACCCAGTACTTC. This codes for CASSLDLGETQYF.

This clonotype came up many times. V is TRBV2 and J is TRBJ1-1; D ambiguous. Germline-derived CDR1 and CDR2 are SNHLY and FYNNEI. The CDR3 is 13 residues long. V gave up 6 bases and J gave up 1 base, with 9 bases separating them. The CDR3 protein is CASSNDPNTEAFF. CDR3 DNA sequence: TGTGCCAGCAGCAATGACCCGAACACTGAAGCTTTCTTT.

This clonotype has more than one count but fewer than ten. The CDR3 here is CATSSEVSYNEQFF. CDR3 coding DNA: TGTGCCACCAGCTCGGAGGTATCCTACAATGAGCAGTTCTTC. The V gene is TRBV24-1, the J gene TRBJ2-1, with D possibly being TRBD2 (5 bases). This CDR3 has 14 amino acids. From germline, CDR1 is KGHDR and CDR2 SFDVKD. Between the trimmed V and J ends, which lost 7 bases and 1 base, there was a span of 10 bases.

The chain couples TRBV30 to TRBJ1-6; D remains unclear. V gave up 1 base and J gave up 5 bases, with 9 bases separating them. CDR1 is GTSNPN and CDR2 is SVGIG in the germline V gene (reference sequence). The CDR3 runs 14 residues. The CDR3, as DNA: TGTGCCTGGAGTGAAGGCCAGGATAATTCACCCCTCCACTTT. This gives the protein CAWSEGQDNSPLHF. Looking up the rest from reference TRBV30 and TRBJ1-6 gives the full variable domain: SQTIHQWPATLVQPVGSPLSLECTVEGTSNPNLYWYRQAAGRGLQLLFYSVGIGQISSEVPQNLSASRPQDRQFILSSKKLLLSDSGFYLCAWSEGQDNSPLHFGNGTRLTVT.

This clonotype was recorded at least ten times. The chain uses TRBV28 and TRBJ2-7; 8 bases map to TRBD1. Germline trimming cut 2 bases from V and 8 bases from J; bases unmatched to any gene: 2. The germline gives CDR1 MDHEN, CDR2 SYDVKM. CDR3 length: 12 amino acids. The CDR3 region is CASSLGTGKQYF. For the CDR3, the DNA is TGTGCCAGCAGTTTAGGGACAGGAAAGCAGTACTTC.